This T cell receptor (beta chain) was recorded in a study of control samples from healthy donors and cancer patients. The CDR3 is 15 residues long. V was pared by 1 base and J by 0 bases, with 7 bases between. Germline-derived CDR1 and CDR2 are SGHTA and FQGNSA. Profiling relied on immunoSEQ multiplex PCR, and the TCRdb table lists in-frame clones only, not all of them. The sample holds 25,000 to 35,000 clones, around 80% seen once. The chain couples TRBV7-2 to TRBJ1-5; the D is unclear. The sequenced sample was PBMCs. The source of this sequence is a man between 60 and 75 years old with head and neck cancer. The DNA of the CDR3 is TGTGCCAGCAGCTTAGATCTGGCTAGCAATCAGCCCCAGCATTTT. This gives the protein CASSLDLASNQPQHF.